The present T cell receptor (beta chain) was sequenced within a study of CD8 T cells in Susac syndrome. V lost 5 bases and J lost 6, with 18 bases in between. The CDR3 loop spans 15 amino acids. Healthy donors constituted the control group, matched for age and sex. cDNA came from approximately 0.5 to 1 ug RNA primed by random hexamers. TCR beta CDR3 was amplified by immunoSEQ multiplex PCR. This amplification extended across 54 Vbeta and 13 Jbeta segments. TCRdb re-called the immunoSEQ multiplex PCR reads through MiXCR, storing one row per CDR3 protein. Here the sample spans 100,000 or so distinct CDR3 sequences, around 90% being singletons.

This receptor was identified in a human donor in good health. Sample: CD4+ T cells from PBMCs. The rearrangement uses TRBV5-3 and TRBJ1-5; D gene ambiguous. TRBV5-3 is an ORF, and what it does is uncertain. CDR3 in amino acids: CARRPLEQSAQPQHF. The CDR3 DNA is TGTGCCAGAAGACCGTTAGAGCAGTCAGCTCAGCCCCAGCATTTT.